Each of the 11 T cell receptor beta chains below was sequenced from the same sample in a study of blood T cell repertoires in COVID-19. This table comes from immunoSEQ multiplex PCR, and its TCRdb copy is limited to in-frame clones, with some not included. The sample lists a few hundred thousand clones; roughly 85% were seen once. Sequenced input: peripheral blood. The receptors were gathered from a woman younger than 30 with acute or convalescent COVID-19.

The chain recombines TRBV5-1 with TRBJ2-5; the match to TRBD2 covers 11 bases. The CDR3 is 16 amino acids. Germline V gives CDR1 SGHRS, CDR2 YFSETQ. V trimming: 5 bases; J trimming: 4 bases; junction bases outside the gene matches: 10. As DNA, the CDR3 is TGCGCCAGCAGAGCCGGCCTAGCGGGAGGAGCAGAGACCCAGTACTTC. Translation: CASRAGLAGGAETQYF.

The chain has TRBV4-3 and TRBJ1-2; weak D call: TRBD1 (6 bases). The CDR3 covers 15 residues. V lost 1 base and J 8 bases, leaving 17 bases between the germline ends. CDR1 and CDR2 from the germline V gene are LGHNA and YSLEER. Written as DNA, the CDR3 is TGCGCCAGCAGCCAAGTCGGGCAGGGGCAACGAGGCTACACCTTC. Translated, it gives CASSQVGQGQRGYTF.

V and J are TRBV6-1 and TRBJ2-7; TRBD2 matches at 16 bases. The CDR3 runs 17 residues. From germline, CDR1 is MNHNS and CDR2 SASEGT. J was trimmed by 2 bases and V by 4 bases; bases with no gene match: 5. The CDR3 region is CASSVGTSGRAAYEQYF. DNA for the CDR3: TGTGCCAGCAGTGTGGGGACTAGCGGGAGGGCGGCCTACGAGCAGTACTTC.

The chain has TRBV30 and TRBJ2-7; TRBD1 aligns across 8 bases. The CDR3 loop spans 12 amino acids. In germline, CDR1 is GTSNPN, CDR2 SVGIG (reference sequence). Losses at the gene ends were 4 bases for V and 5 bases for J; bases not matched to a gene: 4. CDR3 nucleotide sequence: TGTGCCTGGAACAGGGGGAGCCACGAGCAGTACTTC. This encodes CAWNRGSHEQYF.

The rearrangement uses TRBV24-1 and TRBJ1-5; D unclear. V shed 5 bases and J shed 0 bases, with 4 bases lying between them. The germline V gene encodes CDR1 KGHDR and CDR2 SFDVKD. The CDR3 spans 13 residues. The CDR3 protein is CATSANSNQPQHF. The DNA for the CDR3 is TGTGCCACCAGTGCTAATAGCAATCAGCCCCAGCATTTT.

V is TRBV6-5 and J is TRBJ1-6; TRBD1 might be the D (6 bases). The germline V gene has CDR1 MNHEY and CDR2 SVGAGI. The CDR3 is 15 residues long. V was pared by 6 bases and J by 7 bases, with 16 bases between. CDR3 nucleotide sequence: TGTGCCAGCAGCTTTACAGGGACCCAAAATTCACCCCTCCACTTT. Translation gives CASSFTGTQNSPLHF.

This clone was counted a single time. The CDR3 DNA reads TGTGCCAGCAGCTCAGGGGAGATTCAGGGAAACTATGGCTACACCTTC. This gives the protein CASSSGEIQGNYGYTF. The chain is built from TRBV11-2 and TRBJ1-2, with a possible D match to TRBD1 (6 bases). The V end lost 4 bases, the J end lost 2 bases, and 17 bases lay between the germline ends. CDR3 length: 16 residues. The V gene's germline CDR1 is SGHAT and CDR2 FQNNGV. The full variable domain, its missing parts supplied by reference TRBV11-2 and TRBJ1-2, is EAGVAQSPRYKIIEKRQSVAFWCNPISGHATLYWYQQILGQGPKLLIQFQNNGVVDDSQLPKDRFSAERLKGVDSTLKIQPAKLEDSAVYLCASSSGEIQGNYGYTFGSGTRLTVV.

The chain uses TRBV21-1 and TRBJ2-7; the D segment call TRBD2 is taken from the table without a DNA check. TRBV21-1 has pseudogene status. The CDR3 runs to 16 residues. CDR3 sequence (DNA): TGTGCCAGCAGCATAAATTTCGAGGGTACCCCCTACGAGCAGTACTTC. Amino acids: CASSINFEGTPYEQYF.

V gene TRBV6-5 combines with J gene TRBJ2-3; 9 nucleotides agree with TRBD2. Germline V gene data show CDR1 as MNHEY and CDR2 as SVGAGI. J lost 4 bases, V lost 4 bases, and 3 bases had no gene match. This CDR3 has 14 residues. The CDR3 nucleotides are TGTGCCAGCAGTTGGGGCGGGAGGGCAGATACGCAGTATTTT. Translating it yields CASSWGGRADTQYF.

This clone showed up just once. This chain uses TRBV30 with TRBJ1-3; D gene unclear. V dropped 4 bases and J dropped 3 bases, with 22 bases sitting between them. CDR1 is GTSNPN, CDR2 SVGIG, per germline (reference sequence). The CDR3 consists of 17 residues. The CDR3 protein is CAWIARWPVGGGNTIYF. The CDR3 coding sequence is TGTGCCTGGATTGCACGGTGGCCAGTTGGAGGTGGAAACACCATATATTTT.

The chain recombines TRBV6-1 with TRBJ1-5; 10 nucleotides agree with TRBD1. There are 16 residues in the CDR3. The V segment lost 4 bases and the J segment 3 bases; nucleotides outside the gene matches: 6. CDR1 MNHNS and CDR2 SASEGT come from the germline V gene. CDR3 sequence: CASSAGTGVLNQPQHF. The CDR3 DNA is TGTGCCAGCAGTGCCGGGACAGGGGTTCTCAATCAGCCCCAGCATTTT.